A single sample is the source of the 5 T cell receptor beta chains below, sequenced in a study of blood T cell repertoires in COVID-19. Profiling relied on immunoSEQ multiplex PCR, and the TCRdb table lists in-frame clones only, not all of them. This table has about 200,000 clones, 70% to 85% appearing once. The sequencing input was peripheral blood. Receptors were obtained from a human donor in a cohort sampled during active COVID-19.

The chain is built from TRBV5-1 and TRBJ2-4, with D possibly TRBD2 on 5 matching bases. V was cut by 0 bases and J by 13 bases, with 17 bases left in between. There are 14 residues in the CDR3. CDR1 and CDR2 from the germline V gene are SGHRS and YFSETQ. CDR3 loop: CASSLEARLAEQYF. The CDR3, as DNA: TGCGCCAGCAGCTTGGAGGCTCGCCTAGCAGAACAGTACTTC.

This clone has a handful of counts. CDR3 loop: CASSYSGQSNTEAFF. The CDR3 DNA reads TGTGCCAGCAGTTACTCGGGGCAGTCGAACACTGAAGCTTTCTTT. The genes are TRBV6-6 and TRBJ1-1; the D gene is possibly TRBD1 (5 bases). Per germline, CDR1 MNHNY and CDR2 SVGAGI (reference sequence). The CDR3 is 15 residues long. The V end lost 0 bases, the J end lost 1 base, and 9 bases lay between the germline ends.

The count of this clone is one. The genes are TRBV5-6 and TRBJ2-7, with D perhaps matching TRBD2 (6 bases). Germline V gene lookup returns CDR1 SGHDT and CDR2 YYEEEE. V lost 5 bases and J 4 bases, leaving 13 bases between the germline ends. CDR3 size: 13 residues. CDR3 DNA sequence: TGTGCCAGCAGTGGTAGCGGCGCATACGAGCAGTACTTC. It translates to CASSGSGAYEQYF.

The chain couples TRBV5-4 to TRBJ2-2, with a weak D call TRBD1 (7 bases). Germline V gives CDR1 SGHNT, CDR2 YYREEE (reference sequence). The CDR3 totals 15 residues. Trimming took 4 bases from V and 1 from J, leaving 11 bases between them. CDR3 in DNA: TGTGCCAGCAGCGCGGGACAGAAGAACACCGGGGAGCTGTTTTTT. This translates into CASSAGQKNTGELFF. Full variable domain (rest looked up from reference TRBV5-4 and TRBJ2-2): ETGVTQSPTHLIKTRGQQVTLRCSSQSGHNTVSWYQQALGQGPQFIFQYYREEENGRGNFPPRFSGLQFPNYSSELNVNALELDDSALYLCASSAGQKNTGELFFGEGSRLTVL.

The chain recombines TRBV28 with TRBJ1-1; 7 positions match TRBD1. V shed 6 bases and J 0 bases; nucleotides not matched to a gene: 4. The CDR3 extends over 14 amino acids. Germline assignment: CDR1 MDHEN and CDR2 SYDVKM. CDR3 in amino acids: CASSQTGMNTEAFF. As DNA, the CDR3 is TGTGCCAGCAGCCAGACAGGGATGAACACTGAAGCTTTCTTT.